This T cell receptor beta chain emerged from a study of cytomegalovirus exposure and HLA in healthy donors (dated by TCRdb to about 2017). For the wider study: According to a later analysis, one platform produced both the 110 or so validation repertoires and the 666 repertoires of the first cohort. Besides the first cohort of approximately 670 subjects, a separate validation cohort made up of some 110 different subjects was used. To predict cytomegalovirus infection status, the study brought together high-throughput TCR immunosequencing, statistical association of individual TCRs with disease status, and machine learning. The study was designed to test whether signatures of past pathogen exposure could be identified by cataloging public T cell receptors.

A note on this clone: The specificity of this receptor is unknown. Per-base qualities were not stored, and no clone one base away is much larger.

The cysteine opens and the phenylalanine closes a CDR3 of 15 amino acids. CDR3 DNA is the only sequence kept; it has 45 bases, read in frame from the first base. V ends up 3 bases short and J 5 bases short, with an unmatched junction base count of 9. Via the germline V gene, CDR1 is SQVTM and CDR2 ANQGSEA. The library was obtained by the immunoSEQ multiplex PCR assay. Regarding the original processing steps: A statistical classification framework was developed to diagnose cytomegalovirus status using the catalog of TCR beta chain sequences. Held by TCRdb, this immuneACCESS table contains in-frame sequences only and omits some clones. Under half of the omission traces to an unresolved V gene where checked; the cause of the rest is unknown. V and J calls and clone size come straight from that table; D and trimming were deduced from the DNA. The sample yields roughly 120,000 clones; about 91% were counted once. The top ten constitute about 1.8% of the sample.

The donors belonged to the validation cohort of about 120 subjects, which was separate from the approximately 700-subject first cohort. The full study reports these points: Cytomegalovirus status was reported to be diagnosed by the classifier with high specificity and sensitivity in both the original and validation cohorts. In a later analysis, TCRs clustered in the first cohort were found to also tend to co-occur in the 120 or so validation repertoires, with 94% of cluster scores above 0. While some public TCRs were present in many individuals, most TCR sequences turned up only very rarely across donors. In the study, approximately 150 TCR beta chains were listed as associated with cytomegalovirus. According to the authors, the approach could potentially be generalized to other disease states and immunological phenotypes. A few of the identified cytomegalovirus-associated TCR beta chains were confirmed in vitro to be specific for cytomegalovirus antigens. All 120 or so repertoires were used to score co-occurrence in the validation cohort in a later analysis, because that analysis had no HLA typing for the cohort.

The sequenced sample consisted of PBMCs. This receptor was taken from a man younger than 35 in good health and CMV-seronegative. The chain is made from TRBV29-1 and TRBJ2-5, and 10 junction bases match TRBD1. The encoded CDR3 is CSVDPGQGNMETQYF. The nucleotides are TGCAGCGTTGACCCGGGACAGGGGAATATGGAGACCCAGTACTTC.